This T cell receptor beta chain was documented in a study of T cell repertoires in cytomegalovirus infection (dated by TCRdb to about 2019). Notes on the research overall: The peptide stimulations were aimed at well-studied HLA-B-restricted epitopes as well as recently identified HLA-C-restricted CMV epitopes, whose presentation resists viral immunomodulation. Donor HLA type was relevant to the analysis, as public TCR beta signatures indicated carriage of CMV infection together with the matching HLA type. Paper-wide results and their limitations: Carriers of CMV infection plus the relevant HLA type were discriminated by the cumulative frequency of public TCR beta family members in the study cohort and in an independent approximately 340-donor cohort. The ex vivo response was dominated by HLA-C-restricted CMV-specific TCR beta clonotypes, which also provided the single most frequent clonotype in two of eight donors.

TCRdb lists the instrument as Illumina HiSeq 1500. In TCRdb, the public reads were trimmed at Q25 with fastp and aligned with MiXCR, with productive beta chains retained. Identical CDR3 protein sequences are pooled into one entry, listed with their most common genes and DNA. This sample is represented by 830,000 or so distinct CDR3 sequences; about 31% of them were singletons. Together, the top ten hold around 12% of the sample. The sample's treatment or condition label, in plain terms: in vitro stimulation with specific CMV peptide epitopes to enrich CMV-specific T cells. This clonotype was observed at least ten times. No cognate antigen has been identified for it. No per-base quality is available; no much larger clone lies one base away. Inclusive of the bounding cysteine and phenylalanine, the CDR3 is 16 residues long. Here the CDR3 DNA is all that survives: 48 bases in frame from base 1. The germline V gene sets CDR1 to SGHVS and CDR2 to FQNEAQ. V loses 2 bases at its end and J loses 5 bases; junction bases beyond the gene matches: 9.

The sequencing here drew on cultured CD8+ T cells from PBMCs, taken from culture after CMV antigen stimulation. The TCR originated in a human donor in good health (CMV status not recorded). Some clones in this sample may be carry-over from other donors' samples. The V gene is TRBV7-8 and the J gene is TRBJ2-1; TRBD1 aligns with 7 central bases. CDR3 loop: CASSLKGAPPDNEQFF. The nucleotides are TGTGCCAGCAGCTTAAAGGGGGCACCTCCAGACAATGAGCAGTTCTTC. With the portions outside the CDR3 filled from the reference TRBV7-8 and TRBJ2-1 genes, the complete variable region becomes GAGVSQSPRYKVAKRGQDVALRCDPISGHVSLFWYQQALGQGPEFLTYFQNEAQLDKSGLPSDRFFAERPEGSVSTLKIQRTQQEDSAVYLCASSLKGAPPDNEQFFGPGTRLTVL.